These 2 T cell receptor beta chains came from one sample sequenced in a study of blood T cells in healthy people across ages. With a J-beta primer mix and a sample-barcoded 5' primer, a second PCR ran about 6 to 11 cycles. In TCRdb, the 5' RACE reads were re-called with MiXCR into one record per CDR3 protein. The table lists about 1.6 million distinct CDR3 sequences, almost 35% of them singletons, with approximately 10% in the top ten. The sample consisted of blood. These receptor sequences come from a young woman in good health.

This clonotype was found many times. The chain carries TRBV29-1 and TRBJ2-1; TRBD2 aligns across 10 bases. This CDR3 region has 15 residues. Germline lookup yields CDR1 SQVTM and CDR2 ANQGSEA. The V gene end was trimmed by 2 bases and the J gene end by 5 bases; junction bases not matched to a gene: 6. The CDR3 loop reads CSVETTSGLDNEQFF. DNA of the CDR3: TGCAGCGTTGAAACGACTAGCGGGTTGGACAATGAGCAGTTCTTC.

V gene TRBV27 combines with J gene TRBJ2-3; 12 nucleotides line up with TRBD2. The CDR3 runs to 17 residues. The junction had 9 bases not matched to a gene; V was cut back by 4 bases and J by 4 bases. CDR1 MNHEY and CDR2 SMNVEV come from the germline V gene (reference sequence). The CDR3 sequence is CASSSVTSGSTPDTQYF. Here the CDR3 DNA reads TGTGCCAGCAGTTCTGTGACTAGCGGGAGCACCCCAGATACGCAGTATTTT.